The present T cell receptor (beta chain) was sequenced within a study of T cells in Graves' hyperthyroidism and ophthalmopathy. This clonotype has at least ten counts. RNA transcripts provided the source from which TCR beta CDR3 regions were amplified. An initial round of RT-PCR targeting the TCR CDR3 relied on the HTBI primer set. TCRdb re-called the multiplex PCR reads with MiXCR, one entry per CDR3 protein. This sample has some 560,000 distinct CDR3 sequences, with roughly 15% found just once. V shed 8 bases, J shed 3 bases, and the junction held 5 bases outside the gene matches. The germline V gene encodes CDR1 SEHNR and CDR2 FQNEAQ (reference sequence). The CDR3 consists of 13 residues.

Input material: blood. The rearrangement links TRBV7-9 to TRBJ2-7; 9 positions agree with TRBD2. The origin of this receptor is a woman in her thirties or forties with Graves' hyperthyroidism. CDR3 bases: TGTGCCAGCGGCCCTAGCGGGATCTACGAGCAGTACTTC. It is translated as CASGPSGIYEQYF.